The clone carrying this T cell receptor (beta chain) was counted at least ten times. Time point in this sample: patch test 1, 2 weeks after DPC sensitization. The treatment denotes: therapeutic diphenylcyclopropenone sensitization with weekly scalp DPC. TCRdb re-analysed the RACE reads in MiXCR, keeping a single row per CDR3 protein. The sample has around 71,000 distinct CDR3 sequences; around 9.8% are singletons. The CDR3 is 14 residues long. V lost 7 bases to trimming and J lost 5 bases; unmatched junction nucleotides: 8. Germline CDR1 reads MNHEY; CDR2 reads SVGAGI. The record originates from a study of human T cells and chemical hapten exposure. For the study at large: Mostly female patients had alopecia areata, totalis or universalis.

The sample consisted of whole blood, taken in connection with sensitization to the hapten diphenylcyclopropenone (DPC). The chain links TRBV6-5 to TRBJ2-7; 10 nucleotides line up with TRBD2. The sequence was obtained from a woman in her thirties or forties with alopecia areata. Some clones in this sample may be carry-over from other donors' samples. In DNA, the CDR3 is TGTGCCAGCAAACCGGGACTAGCGTTCAACGAGCAGTACTTC. Amino acids: CASKPGLAFNEQYF.